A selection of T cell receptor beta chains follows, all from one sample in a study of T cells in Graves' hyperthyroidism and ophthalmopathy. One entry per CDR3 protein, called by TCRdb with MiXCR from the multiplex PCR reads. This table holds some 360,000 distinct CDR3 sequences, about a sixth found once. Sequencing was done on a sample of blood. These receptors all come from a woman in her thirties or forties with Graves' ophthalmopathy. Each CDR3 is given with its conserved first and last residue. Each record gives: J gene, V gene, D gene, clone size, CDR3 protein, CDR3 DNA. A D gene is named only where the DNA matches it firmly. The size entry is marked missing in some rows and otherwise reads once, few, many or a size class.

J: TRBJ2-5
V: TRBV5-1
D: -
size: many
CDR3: CASRGTAMGRETQYF
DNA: TGCGCCAGCCGTGGGACCGCAATGGGTCGAGAGACCCAGTACTTC

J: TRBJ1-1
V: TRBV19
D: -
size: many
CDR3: CASKERETEAFF
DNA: TGTGCCAGTAAGGAACGGGAGACTGAAGCTTTCTTT

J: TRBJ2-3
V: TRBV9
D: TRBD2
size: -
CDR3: CASSSGGAQYF
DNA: TGTGCCAGCAGCTCCGGGGGGGCGCAGTATTTT

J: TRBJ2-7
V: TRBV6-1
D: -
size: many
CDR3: CASRSSGRSYEQYF
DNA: TGTGCCAGCAGGTCGTCAGGGAGGTCCTACGAGCAGTACTTC

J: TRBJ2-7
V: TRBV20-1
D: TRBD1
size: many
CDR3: CSARSPGTGSYEQYF
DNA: TGCAGTGCTAGATCTCCCGGGACAGGTAGTTACGAGCAGTACTTC

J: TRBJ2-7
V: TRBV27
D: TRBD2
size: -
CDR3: CASSSPGLGLYEQYF
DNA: TGTGCCAGCAGTTCTCCGGGACTAGGGCTTTACGAGCAGTACTTC

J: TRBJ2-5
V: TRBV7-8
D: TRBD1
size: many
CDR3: CASSLGGFSEGTQYF
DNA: TGTGCCAGCAGCCTAGGGGGCTTCAGTGAGGGGACCCAGTACTTC

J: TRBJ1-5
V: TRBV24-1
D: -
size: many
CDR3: CATSVGGNQPQHF
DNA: TGTGCCACCAGTGTAGGAGGGAATCAGCCCCAGCATTTT

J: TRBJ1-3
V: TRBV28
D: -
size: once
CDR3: CASSLISTGNTIYF
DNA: TGTGCCAGCAGTTTAATCAGTACTGGAAACACCATATATTTT

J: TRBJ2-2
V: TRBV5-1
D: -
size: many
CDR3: CASSLAITGSKSNTGELFF
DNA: TGCGCCAGCAGCTTGGCGATAACAGGGAGTAAATCGAACACCGGGGAGCTGTTTTTT

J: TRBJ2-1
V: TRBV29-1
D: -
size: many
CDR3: CSVEDPGLSSYNEQFF
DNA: TGCAGCGTTGAAGATCCTGGACTAAGCTCCTACAATGAGCAGTTCTTC

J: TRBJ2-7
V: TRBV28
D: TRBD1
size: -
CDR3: CAIRTGGTGNYEQYF
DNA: TGTGCCATCAGGACAGGGGGGACGGGAAACTACGAGCAGTACTTC

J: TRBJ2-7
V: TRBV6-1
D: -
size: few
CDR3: CASSEDRQPNREQYF
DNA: TGTGCCAGCAGTGAAGATAGGCAGCCCAACAGGGAGCAGTACTTC

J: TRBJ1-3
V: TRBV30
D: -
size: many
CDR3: CAWSVAGGNTIYF
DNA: TGTGCCTGGAGTGTAGCAGGCGGAAACACCATATATTTT

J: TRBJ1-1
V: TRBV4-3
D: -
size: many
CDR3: CASSRTTNTEAFF
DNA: TGCGCCAGCAGCCGCACAACAAACACTGAAGCTTTCTTT

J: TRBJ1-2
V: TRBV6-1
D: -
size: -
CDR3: CARPEGGRLDGYTF
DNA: TGTGCCCGCCCTGAGGGGGGGCGATTAGATGGCTACACCTTC

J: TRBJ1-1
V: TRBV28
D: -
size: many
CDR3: CASSLSLYTEAFF
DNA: TGTGCCAGCAGTTTATCCCTATACACTGAAGCTTTCTTT

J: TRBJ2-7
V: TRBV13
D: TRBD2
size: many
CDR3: CASSSHRGSGDEQYF
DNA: TGTGCCAGCAGCTCCCACCGGGGGAGCGGGGACGAGCAGTACTTC

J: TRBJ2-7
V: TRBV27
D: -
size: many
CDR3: CASKLLDSYEQYF
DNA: TGTGCCAGCAAATTATTGGATAGCTACGAGCAGTACTTC

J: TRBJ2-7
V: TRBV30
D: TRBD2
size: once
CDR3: CACVNKREFYEQYF
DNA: TGTGCCTGTGTTAATAAGCGGGAGTTTTACGAGCAGTACTTC

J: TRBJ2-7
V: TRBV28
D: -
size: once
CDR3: CASSERWVEQYF
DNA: TGTGCCAGCAGCGAGCGGTGGGTCGAGCAGTACTTC

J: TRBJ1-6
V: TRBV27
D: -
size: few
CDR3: CASSLSGVDSPLHF
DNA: TGTGCCAGCAGTTTATCCGGGGTGGACTCACCCCTCCACTTT

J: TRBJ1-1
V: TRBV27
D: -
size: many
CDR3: CASRGKMNTEAFF
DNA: TGTGCCAGCAGAGGGAAAATGAACACTGAAGCTTTCTTT

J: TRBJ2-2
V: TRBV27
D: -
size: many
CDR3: CASSLGIGRDNTGELFF
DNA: TGTGCCAGCAGTTTAGGTATTGGGCGGGATAACACCGGGGAGCTGTTTTTT

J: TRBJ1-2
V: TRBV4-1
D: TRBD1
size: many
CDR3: CASSYGPRDSYGYTF
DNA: TGCGCCAGCAGTTACGGACCCCGGGACAGCTATGGCTACACCTTC

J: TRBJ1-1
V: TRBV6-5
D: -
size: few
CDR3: CASSYRGMTEAFF
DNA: TGTGCCAGCAGTTACAGAGGGATGACTGAAGCTTTCTTT

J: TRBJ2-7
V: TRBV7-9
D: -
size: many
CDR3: CASSPPHSGYEQYF
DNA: TGTGCCAGCAGCCCCCCACACAGCGGCTACGAGCAGTACTTC

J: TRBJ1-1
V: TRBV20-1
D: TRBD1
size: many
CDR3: CSAMTGQGVNTEAFF
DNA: TGCAGTGCTATGACTGGACAGGGAGTGAACACTGAAGCTTTCTTT

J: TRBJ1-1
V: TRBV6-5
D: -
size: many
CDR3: CASSYSRSMNTEAFF
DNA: TGTGCCAGCAGTTACTCTCGGTCAATGAACACTGAAGCTTTCTTT

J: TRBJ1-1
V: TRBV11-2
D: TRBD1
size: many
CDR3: CASSSWTGMNTEAFF
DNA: TGTGCCAGCAGTTCCTGGACAGGAATGAACACTGAAGCTTTCTTT

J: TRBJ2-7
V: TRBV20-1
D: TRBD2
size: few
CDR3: CSANSGTYEQYF
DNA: TGCAGTGCTAATAGCGGGACCTACGAGCAGTACTTC

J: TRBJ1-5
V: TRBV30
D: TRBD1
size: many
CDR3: CAWRGTGEGQPQHF
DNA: TGTGCCTGGAGAGGGACAGGGGAGGGTCAGCCCCAGCATTTT

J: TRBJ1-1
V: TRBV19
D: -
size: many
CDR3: CASSPSGQNREAFF
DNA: TGTGCCAGTAGCCCAAGCGGACAGAACCGTGAAGCTTTCTTT

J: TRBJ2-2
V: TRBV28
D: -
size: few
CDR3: CASSLYGIQDTGELFF
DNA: TGTGCCAGCAGTTTATACGGGATCCAGGACACCGGGGAGCTGTTTTTT

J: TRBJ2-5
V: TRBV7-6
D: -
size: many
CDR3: CASSTHLPRETQYF
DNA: TGTGCCAGCAGTACTCACCTGCCTCGGGAGACCCAGTACTTC

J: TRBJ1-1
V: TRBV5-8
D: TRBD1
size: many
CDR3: CASSLEDRGGTEAFF
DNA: TGTGCCAGCAGCTTGGAGGACAGGGGCGGCACTGAAGCTTTCTTT

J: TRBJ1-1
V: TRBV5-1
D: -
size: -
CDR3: CASRSFRGSYEAFF
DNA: TGCGCCAGCAGAAGTTTCCGGGGATCGTATGAAGCTTTCTTT

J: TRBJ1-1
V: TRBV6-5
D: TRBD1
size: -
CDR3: CASSYPRTGNTEAFF
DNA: TGTGCCAGCAGTTACCCCAGGACAGGGAACACTGAAGCTTTCTTT

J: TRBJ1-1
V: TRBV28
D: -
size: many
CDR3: CASSSTGYTEAFF
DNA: TGTGCCAGCAGTTCGACAGGATACACTGAAGCTTTCTTT

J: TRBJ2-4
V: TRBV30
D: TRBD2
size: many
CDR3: CAWSRLAGDLLAKNIQYF
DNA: TGTGCCTGGAGCCGACTAGCGGGGGACCTACTAGCCAAAAACATTCAGTACTTC

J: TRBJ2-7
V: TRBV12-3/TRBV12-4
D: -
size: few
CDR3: CASSYGQRDYEQYF
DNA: TGTGCCAGCAGTTACGGACAGAGGGACTACGAGCAGTACTTC

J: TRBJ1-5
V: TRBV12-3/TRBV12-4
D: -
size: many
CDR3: CASSFYRANQPQHF
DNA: TGTGCCAGCAGTTTTTACAGGGCCAATCAGCCCCAGCATTTT